The 13 T cell receptor beta chains below were found in one sample sequenced in a study of metastatic and nonmetastatic thyroid tumors. Not a single patient had been given any form of treatment at any point before undergoing thyroid surgery. TCRdb re-called the PCR reads with MiXCR. This sample has some 6,900 clones, with roughly 28% found just once. The specimen was adjacent normal tissue. Receptors originate from a female donor with papillary thyroid cancer or a benign thyroid nodule (not recorded which). Some clones in this sample may be carry-over from other donors' samples.

The chain recombines TRBV15 with TRBJ1-1; a weak D match, TRBD1 (6 bases). Germline V CDR1 and CDR2: LNHNV, YYDKDF (reference sequence). The V end was cut by 0 bases, the J end by 7 bases, with 15 bases between. The CDR3 totals 15 residues. The CDR3 DNA follows: TGTGCCACCAGCAGAGATAGTCGGGGGCCGTGTGAAGCTTTCTTT. Translating it yields CATSRDSRGPCEAFF.

The table lists this clone with many counts. The J gene is TRBJ2-7, the V gene TRBV5-6; possible D gene TRBD1, 6 bases. V was shortened by 4 bases and J by 5 bases, with 16 bases between the two germline ends. The CDR3 has 14 residues. Germline V gives CDR1 SGHDT, CDR2 YYEEEE. This chain's CDR3 is CASSPPGRTDEQYF. In DNA, the CDR3 is TGTGCCAGCAGCCCCCCGGGACGGACAGACGAGCAGTACTTC.

By share, this clone counts as medium-sized. The rearrangement links TRBV20-1 to TRBJ1-5; D possibly corresponds to TRBD1 (6 bases). Germline CDR1 and CDR2: DFQATT and SNEGSKA (reference sequence). Trimming stripped 2 bases from V and 2 bases from J, with 13 bases between. The CDR3 is made up of 15 amino acids. DNA for the CDR3: TGCAGTGCTAGACAGCAGGGGACGGGCAATCAGCCCCAGCATTTT. Translated, it gives CSARQQGTGNQPQHF.

V usage is TRBV5-6 and J usage is TRBJ2-7; tentative D call: TRBD2 (5 bases). In germline, CDR1 is SGHDT, CDR2 YYEEEE. V lost 2 bases and J 4 bases, leaving 16 bases between the germline ends. The CDR3 is made up of 15 amino acids. The CDR3 sequence: CASSFPGNGRYEQYF. CDR3 coding DNA: TGTGCCAGCAGCTTCCCCGGGAATGGCAGGTACGAGCAGTACTTC.

The V call is TRBV6-1, the J call TRBJ1-2, with a tentative D call TRBD1 (6 bases). Trimming left V 8 bases short and J 2 bases short, with 12 bases between. CDR1 and CDR2 from the germline V gene are MNHNS and SASEGT. The CDR3 totals 13 residues. The CDR3 DNA follows: TGTGCCAGCGCCCCCGGGGGCAACTATGGCTACACCTTC. It encodes CASAPGGNYGYTF.

As regards this clone: Different DNA sequences within this sample yield the same CDR3. The CDR3 region is CASAPRGTSAYEQYF. Written as DNA, the CDR3 is TGTGCCAGCGCACCACGAGGGACTTCTGCCTACGAGCAGTACTTC. This chain joins TRBV6-2 or TRBV6-3 and TRBJ2-7; tentatively, D is TRBD2 (6 bases). The ends were cut back, 8 bases at V and 2 bases at J, with 19 bases in the middle. Germline CDR1 is MNHEY and CDR2 is SVGEGT. The CDR3 length is 15 residues.

A few counts support this clone. This chain joins TRBV10-1 and TRBJ2-2; TRBD2 matches 8 bases. Trimming cost V 5 bases and J 3 bases; bases outside gene matches: 11. The CDR3 is 17 amino acids. Germline CDR1 WNHNN, CDR2 SYGVQD (reference sequence). CDR3 in DNA: TGCGCCAGCAGTAGGTCGAGCGGGAGACTCCACACCGGGGAGCTGTTTTTT. Residues: CASSRSSGRLHTGELFF.

In regard to this clone: A junction boundary mismatches the germline segment, possibly from a read error. The chain recombines TRBV7-2 with TRBJ1-1; 7 nucleotides line up with TRBD1. The length of the CDR3 is 15 residues. Germline values: CDR1 SGHTA, CDR2 FQGNSA. As DNA, the CDR3 is TGTGCCAGCAGCCAAGACACGACAGGGAACGCTGAAGCTTTCTTT. It translates to CASSQDTTGNAEAFF.

This clone is labeled as medium-sized. The genes are TRBV30 and TRBJ2-1; no clear D gene. The CDR3 contains 15 residues. Per the germline V gene, CDR1 is GTSNPN and CDR2 is SVGIG (reference sequence). The V gene lost 2 bases and the J gene lost 3 bases, with 14 bases spanning the gap. In DNA, the CDR3 is TGTGCCTGGAGTTTAATAGGTACTCTCTACAATGAGCAGTTCTTC. This sequence encodes CAWSLIGTLYNEQFF.

The chain carries TRBV5-1 and TRBJ2-7; 7 nucleotides match TRBD1. CDR1 SGHRS and CDR2 YFSETQ come from the germline V gene. V lost 4 bases to trimming and J lost 6 bases; unmatched junction nucleotides: 10. The CDR3 spans 14 residues. This chain's CDR3 is CASSDGDSTAEQYF. The CDR3 region has the DNA TGCGCCAGCAGCGACGGGGACAGCACGGCCGAGCAGTACTTC.

The V and J genes are TRBV2 and TRBJ1-1; tentative D call: TRBD1 (5 bases). The V and J ends lost 2 bases and 0 bases respectively, with 22 bases between them. CDR3 length: 19 amino acids. In germline, CDR1 is SNHLY, CDR2 FYNNEI. CDR3 sequence (DNA): TGTGCCAGCAGTGAACCCGGGAGGGGAGAGTGGGTGATGAACACTGAAGCTTTCTTT. This gives the protein CASSEPGRGEWVMNTEAFF.

The chain uses TRBV7-9 and TRBJ2-5; tentative D call: TRBD2 (6 bases). Germline V gene lookup returns CDR1 SEHNR and CDR2 FQNEAQ (reference sequence). Between the trimmed V and J ends, which lost 1 base and 8 bases, there was a span of 8 bases. This CDR3 has 12 amino acids. CDR3 loop: CASSLERVTQYF. CDR3 nucleotide sequence: TGTGCCAGCAGCTTAGAGCGGGTTACCCAGTACTTC.

Only a few counts were recorded for this clone. The chain recombines TRBV6-1 with TRBJ2-2, with D possibly TRBD2 on 6 matching bases. CDR1 and CDR2 (germline): MNHNS, SASEGT. CDR3 length: 15 amino acids. V lost 6 bases and J lost 3, with 14 bases in between. CDR3 in DNA: TGTGCCAGCAGGCTATCTAGCGCGGACACCGGGGAGCTGTTTTTT. It encodes CASRLSSADTGELFF.